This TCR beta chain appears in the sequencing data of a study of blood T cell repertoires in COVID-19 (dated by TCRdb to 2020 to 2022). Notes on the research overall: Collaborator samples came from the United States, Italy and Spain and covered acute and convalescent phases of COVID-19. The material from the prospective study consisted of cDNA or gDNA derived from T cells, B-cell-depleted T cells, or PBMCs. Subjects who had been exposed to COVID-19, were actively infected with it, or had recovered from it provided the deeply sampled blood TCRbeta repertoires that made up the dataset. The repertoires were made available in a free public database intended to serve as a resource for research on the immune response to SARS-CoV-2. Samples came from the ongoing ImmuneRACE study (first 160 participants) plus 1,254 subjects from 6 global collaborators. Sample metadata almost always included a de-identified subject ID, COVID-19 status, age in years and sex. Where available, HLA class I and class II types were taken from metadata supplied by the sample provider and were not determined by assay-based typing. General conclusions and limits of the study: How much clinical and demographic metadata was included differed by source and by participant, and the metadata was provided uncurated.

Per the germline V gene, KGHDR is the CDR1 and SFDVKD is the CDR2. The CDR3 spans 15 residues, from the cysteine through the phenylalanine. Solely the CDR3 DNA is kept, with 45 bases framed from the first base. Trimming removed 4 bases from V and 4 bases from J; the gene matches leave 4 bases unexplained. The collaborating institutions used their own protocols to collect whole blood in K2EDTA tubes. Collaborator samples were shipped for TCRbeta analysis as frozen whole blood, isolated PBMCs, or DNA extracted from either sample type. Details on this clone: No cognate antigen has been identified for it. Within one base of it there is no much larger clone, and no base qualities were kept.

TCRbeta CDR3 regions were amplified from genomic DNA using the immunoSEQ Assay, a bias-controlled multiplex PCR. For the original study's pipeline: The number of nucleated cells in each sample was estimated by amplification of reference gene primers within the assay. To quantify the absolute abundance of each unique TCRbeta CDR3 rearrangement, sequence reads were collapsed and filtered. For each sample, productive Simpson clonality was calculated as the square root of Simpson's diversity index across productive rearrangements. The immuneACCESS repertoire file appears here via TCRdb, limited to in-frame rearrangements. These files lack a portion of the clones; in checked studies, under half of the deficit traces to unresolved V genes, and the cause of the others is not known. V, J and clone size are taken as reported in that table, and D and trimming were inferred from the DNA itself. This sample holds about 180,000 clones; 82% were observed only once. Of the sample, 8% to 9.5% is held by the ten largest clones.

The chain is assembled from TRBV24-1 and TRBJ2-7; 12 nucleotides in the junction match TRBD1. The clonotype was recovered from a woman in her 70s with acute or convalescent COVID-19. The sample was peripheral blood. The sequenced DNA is TGTGCCACCAGTGACCCGGGACAGGGGGCATACGAGCAGTACTTC. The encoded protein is CATSDPGQGAYEQYF.